Presented here are 15 T cell receptor beta chains from one specimen sequenced in a study of cytomegalovirus exposure and HLA in healthy donors. The PCR was carried out with 60 Vbeta primers and 13 Jbeta primers. This table comes from immunoSEQ multiplex PCR, and its TCRdb copy is limited to in-frame clones, with some not included. This sample has approximately 150,000 clones, with roughly 80% found just once. Sample: PBMCs. The receptors originated from a young man in good health and CMV-seropositive.

Points on this clone: This sample also contains other DNA sequences that code for the same CDR3. The rearrangement joins TRBV18 to TRBJ2-7; 12 nucleotides align to TRBD1. Trimming took 3 bases from V and 4 from J; bases not matched to a gene: 4. Looked up from germline, CDR1 is KGHSH and CDR2 is LQKENI. The CDR3 extends over 15 amino acids. DNA of the CDR3: TGTGCCAGCTCACCCCCGGGACAGGGGGCTTACGAGCAGTACTTC. This sequence encodes CASSPPGQGAYEQYF.

This rearrangement joins TRBV9 to TRBJ2-1, with 15 bases matching TRBD2. The CDR3 is 20 residues long. After removal of 3 bases from V and 6 bases from J, the junction contained 16 bases not matched to a gene. Germline V gene sequence: CDR1 SGDLS, CDR2 YYNGEE. CDR3 region: CASSASIGTSGGITFNEQFF. The CDR3 DNA reads as TGTGCCAGCAGCGCATCCATTGGGACTAGCGGGGGGATAACGTTCAATGAGCAGTTCTTC.

V is TRBV11-2 and J is TRBJ2-3, with TRBD2 matching 8 bases. This CDR3 is 13 amino acids long. Germline lookup yields CDR1 SGHAT and CDR2 FQNNGV. Germline trimming cut 4 bases from V and 11 bases from J; bases unmatched to any gene: 8. The CDR3: CASSSRGLGEQYF. For the CDR3, the DNA is TGTGCCAGCAGCTCCCGGGGACTAGGTGAGCAGTATTTT.

The V and J genes are TRBV2 and TRBJ1-5, with 10 positions matching TRBD1. V lost 7 bases and J lost 0; bases outside the gene matches: 15. CDR1 and CDR2 from the germline V gene are SNHLY and FYNNEI. CDR3 size: 19 residues. CDR3 residues: CASTLRGTGAFYSNQPQHF. The CDR3 nucleotides read TGTGCCAGCACCCTAAGGGGGACAGGGGCTTTTTATAGCAATCAGCCCCAGCATTTT.

This clone was counted only a few times. The chain combines TRBV6-6 with TRBJ1-5; 7 nucleotides align to TRBD1. The CDR3 runs to 13 residues. CDR1 and CDR2 (germline): MNHNY, SVGAGI (reference sequence). The trim removed 7 bases at V and 5 bases at J, leaving 5 bases unmatched. CDR3 protein: CASTDRVDQPQHF. The CDR3 DNA sequence: TGTGCCAGCACCGACAGGGTCGATCAGCCCCAGCATTTT.

The gene calls are TRBV11-2 and TRBJ2-1, with D tentatively TRBD1 (5 bases). Germline assignment: CDR1 SGHAT and CDR2 FQNNGV. With 1 base removed from V and 14 bases from J, the gap between germline ends came to 9 bases. The CDR3 loop spans 11 amino acids. The DNA of the CDR3 is TGTGCCAGCAGCTTAGCAGGGCATAAGTTCTTC. Its translation is CASSLAGHKFF.

This CDR3 is CASSPLGDYERTQYF. Here the CDR3 DNA reads TGTGCCAGCAGCCCCTTAGGGGACTATGAAAGGACCCAGTACTTC. This chain links TRBV28 with TRBJ2-5; TRBD2 aligns across 7 bases. Germline V lookup: CDR1 MDHEN, CDR2 SYDVKM. V shed 6 bases, J shed 7 bases, and the junction held 14 bases outside the gene matches. The CDR3 is made up of 15 amino acids.

This clone was observed a handful of times. The sample contains more than one DNA sequence encoding this CDR3. The DNA for the CDR3 is TGTGCCACTTTAGCGGGAGGCACAGATACGCAGTATTTT. This codes for CATLAGGTDTQYF. The gene calls are TRBV15 and TRBJ2-3; 9 positions agree with TRBD2. The CDR3 loop spans 13 amino acids. CDR1 and CDR2 from the germline V gene are LNHNV and YYDKDF (reference sequence). J gave up 1 base and V 9 bases, and 2 bases lay outside the gene matches.

The J gene is TRBJ2-7, the V gene TRBV9; 7 bases line up with TRBD2. CDR1 is SGDLS, CDR2 YYNGEE, per germline. This CDR3 is built from 13 residues. V was clipped by 4 bases and J by 3 bases; unmatched bases: 4. The CDR3 nucleotides read TGTGCCAGCAGCTTCGCTAGCGGCTACGAGCAGTACTTC. Translated, it gives CASSFASGYEQYF.

This sequence joins TRBV19 and TRBJ1-1; 7 bases agree with TRBD1. Looked up from germline, CDR1 is LNHDA and CDR2 is SQIVND (reference sequence). Unmatched junction bases numbered 9, after V lost 6 bases and J lost 2 bases. This CDR3 is 15 amino acids long. CDR3 sequence reads: CASRTTGSRNTEAFF. The CDR3 nucleotides read TGTGCCAGTAGAACGACAGGGAGCCGAAACACTGAAGCTTTCTTT.

With respect to this clone: One end of the junction varies from germline; a read error may be responsible. The chain is built from TRBV7-6 and TRBJ2-5, with 11 bases aligning to TRBD2. The CDR3 spans 16 residues. The germline gives CDR1 SGHVS, CDR2 FNYEAQ. CDR3 residues: CARSPLAGGGKETQYF. For the CDR3, the DNA is TGTGCCCGCAGCCCCTTAGCGGGAGGGGGGAAAGAGACCCAGTACTTC. The variable domain in full, with the rest retrieved from reference TRBV7-6 and TRBJ2-5, is GAGVSQSPRYKVTKRGQDVALRCDPISGHVSLYWYRQALGQGPEFLTYFNYEAQQDKSGLPNDRFSAERPEGSISTLTIQRTEQRDSAMYRCARSPLAGGGKETQYFGPGTRLLVL.

This CDR3 is CASSPAGGNTEAFF. The CDR3 DNA sequence: TGTGCCAGCAGCCCCGCCGGGGGAAACACTGAAGCTTTCTTT. The genes are TRBV7-2 and TRBJ1-1, with a possible D match to TRBD1 (5 bases). V lost 5 bases and J lost 2, with 12 bases in between. CDR3 length: 14 amino acids. Germline V lookup: CDR1 SGHTA, CDR2 FQGNSA.

This chain joins TRBV5-1 and TRBJ2-1; TRBD2 matches 10 bases. Trimming removed 0 bases from V and 0 bases from J; junction bases left unmatched: 6. The germline CDR1 and CDR2 sequences are SGHRS and YFSETQ. The CDR3 runs 18 residues. The chain's CDR3 is CASSLAWVAGGSYNEQFF. CDR3 DNA: TGCGCCAGCAGCTTGGCCTGGGTAGCGGGAGGCTCCTACAATGAGCAGTTCTTC. The variable domain in full, with the rest retrieved from reference TRBV5-1 and TRBJ2-1, is KAGVTQTPRYLIKTRGQQVTLSCSPISGHRSVSWYQQTPGQGLQFLFEYFSETQRNKGNFPGRFSGRQFSNSRSEMNVSTLELGDSALYLCASSLAWVAGGSYNEQFFGPGTRLTVL.

In DNA, the CDR3 is TGTGCCAGCAGTTTGACTACGCTGGGGTACGAGCAGTACTTC. It specifies CASSLTTLGYEQYF. The J gene is TRBJ2-7, the V gene TRBV28; a weak D match, TRBD2 (5 bases). CDR1 and CDR2 (germline): MDHEN, SYDVKM. V was clipped by 3 bases and J by 4 bases, with 13 bases between them. This CDR3 comprises 14 residues.

This chain joins TRBV10-3 and TRBJ2-2; 7 bases match TRBD2. CDR1 and CDR2 (germline): ENHRY, SYGVKD. The ends lost 2 bases at V and 3 bases at J; junction bases unmatched: 0. The CDR3 is 14 residues long. Written as DNA, the CDR3 is TGTGCCATCAGTGAGCTAGCGGACACCGGGGAGCTGTTTTTT. Its translation is CAISELADTGELFF.